The present T cell receptor (beta chain) was sequenced within a study of T-cell memory formation after mild COVID-19. Turning to the study itself: In these data, TCR clusters were largely donor specific. Whole-study findings and limits: For contracting clones, CD4+ ones sat mainly in CM and EM, CD8+ in EMRA. Later expanders leaned toward CD4+, whereas clones contracting from day 15 to 85 were balanced CD4/CD8.

This clonotype was detected many times. Its antigen is not identified. Sample barcodes and UMIs were carried by the TCR alpha and TCR beta cDNA libraries that 5'RACE generated with constant-segment primers. TCRdb called the 5' RACE reads again in MiXCR, with one record for every CDR3 protein. The data hold roughly 320,000 distinct CDR3 sequences, with 28% observed a single time. The CDR3 length is 19 residues. V was clipped by 6 bases and J by 0 bases, with 24 bases between them. In germline, CDR1 is SEHNR, CDR2 FQNEAQ (reference sequence). The chain is built from TRBV7-9 and TRBJ2-4; D possibly matches TRBD1 or TRBD2 (6 bases each). The source is an adult woman who had mild COVID-19 (a few samples of this study predate the infection). Cell type and time point are not known. Material: PBMCs or a T cell subset sorted from them (not recorded which). The CDR3 region has the DNA TGTGCCAGCAGTCAAGGGAGCCGGAGGGACACGGTAGCCAAAAACATTCAGTACTTC. Its protein product is CASSQGSRRDTVAKNIQYF. Full variable domain (missing parts from reference TRBV7-9 and TRBJ2-4): DTGVSQNPRHKITKRGQNVTFRCDPISEHNRLYWYRQTLGQGPEFLTYFQNEAQLEKSRLLSDRFSAERPKGSFSTLEIQRTEQGDSAMYLCASSQGSRRDTVAKNIQYFGAGTRLSVL.